The clone carrying this T cell receptor (beta chain) was detected only once. This table comes from immunoSEQ multiplex PCR, and its TCRdb copy is limited to in-frame clones, with some not included. This sample has fewer than 70,000 clones, with 86% found just once. The CDR3 runs to 15 residues. Germline values: CDR1 GTSNPN, CDR2 SVGIG (reference sequence). V was pared by 1 base and J by 7 bases, with 17 bases between. The entry originates in a study of technical replicates of blood from several donors. Source material: PBMCs. The sequence came from a human donor in good health. Some clones in this sample may be carry-over from other donors' samples. The chain employs TRBV30 and TRBJ1-5, with a weak D call TRBD1 (6 bases). CDR3 bases: TGTGCCTGGAGTGGGGCAGGGGCAATGGGGCAGCCCCAGCATTTT. Amino acids: CAWSGAGAMGQPQHF.